Below are 14 T cell receptor beta chains sequenced from a single sample in a study of blood T cell repertoires in COVID-19. TCRdb's copy holds only in-frame clones and misses some; the assay was immunoSEQ multiplex PCR. Of about 180,000 clones in the sample, 80% to 90% were seen once. Sequenced input: peripheral blood. The receptors were sampled from a man between 60 and 75 years old with acute or convalescent COVID-19.

V gene TRBV6-6 combines with J gene TRBJ1-1, with TRBD1 matching over 7 bases. The CDR3 consists of 13 residues. Trimming cost V 5 bases and J 5 bases; bases outside gene matches: 5. Germline loops: CDR1 MNHNY, CDR2 SVGAGI (reference sequence). Here the CDR3 reads CASSTGDRTEAFF. DNA of the CDR3: TGTGCCAGCAGTACCGGGGACAGAACTGAAGCTTTCTTT.

V gene TRBV6-6 combines with J gene TRBJ2-5, with TRBD1 identical over 7 bases. Germline V gives CDR1 MNHNY, CDR2 SVGAGI (reference sequence). Losses at the gene ends were 2 bases for V and 4 bases for J; bases not matched to a gene: 7. The CDR3 extends over 15 amino acids. The CDR3 coding sequence is TGTGCCAGCAGTTACGTCGCAGGGGGAAGAGAGACCCAGTACTTC. Its protein product is CASSYVAGGRETQYF.

This clone was counted between two and nine times. The chain has TRBV28 and TRBJ1-2, with 10 bases fitting TRBD1. After removal of 6 bases from V and 8 bases from J, the junction contained 9 bases not matched to a gene. The CDR3 has 14 residues. From germline, CDR1 is MDHEN and CDR2 SYDVKM. The CDR3 DNA reads as TGTGCCAGCAGATCGGGGGACAGGGGAGGAGGCTACACCTTC. Encoded protein: CASRSGDRGGGYTF.

This chain uses TRBV29-1 with TRBJ1-1, with 7 bases aligning to TRBD1. This CDR3 contains 13 residues. V lost 5 bases and J lost 1; bases outside the gene matches: 4. Looked up from germline, CDR1 is SQVTM and CDR2 is ANQGSEA. The CDR3 is CSVIRQGNTEAFF. CDR3 DNA: TGCAGCGTTATCCGACAGGGGAACACTGAAGCTTTCTTT.

The table lists this clone with a few counts. The chain is built from TRBV4-1 and TRBJ2-7; 7 bases agree with TRBD2. This CDR3 region has 15 residues. Trimming removed 0 bases from V and 3 bases from J; junction bases left unmatched: 5. Germline assignment: CDR1 MGHRA and CDR2 YSYEKL. In DNA form, the CDR3 reads TGCGCCAGCAGCCAAGAAGGGAGGGCGTTCTACGAGCAGTACTTC. This codes for CASSQEGRAFYEQYF.

The chain is built from TRBV30 and TRBJ1-4; TRBD1 is a possible D gene (6 bases). Germline CDR1 GTSNPN, CDR2 SVGIG (reference sequence). The V and J ends lost 5 bases and 11 bases respectively, with 15 bases between them. This CDR3 has 12 residues. Here the CDR3 reads CAWQHTGKKLFF. The CDR3 coding sequence is TGTGCCTGGCAGCATACAGGGAAGAAACTGTTTTTT. Variable domain in full (rest from reference TRBV30 and TRBJ1-4): SQTIHQWPATLVQPVGSPLSLECTVEGTSNPNLYWYRQAAGRGLQLLFYSVGIGQISSEVPQNLSASRPQDRQFILSSKKLLLSDSGFYLCAWQHTGKKLFFGSGTQLSVL.

The chain combines TRBV30 with TRBJ2-7; D is possibly TRBD2 (5 bases). V lost 0 bases and J lost 2, with 11 bases in between. Germline-derived CDR1 and CDR2 are GTSNPN and SVGIG (reference sequence). This CDR3 is built from 14 residues. The CDR3 coding sequence is TGTGCCTGGAGTGTACTAAGAGGGCCCTACGAGCAGTACTTC. The encoded protein is CAWSVLRGPYEQYF.

V is TRBV28 and J is TRBJ1-6; no firm D call. Germline V lookup: CDR1 MDHEN, CDR2 SYDVKM. V lost 3 bases to trimming and J lost 10 bases, with 4 bases between them. The CDR3 contains 11 residues. DNA of the CDR3: TGTGCCAGCAGTTTCAGATCACCCCTCCACTTT. It translates to CASSFRSPLHF.

This clone was observed once. The V call is TRBV5-1, the J call TRBJ1-2; TRBD1 matches at 8 bases. The CDR3 is 14 residues long. Losses at the gene ends were 5 bases for V and 2 bases for J; bases not matched to a gene: 5. Germline V gene data show CDR1 as SGHRS and CDR2 as YFSETQ. The CDR3 DNA reads TGCGCCAGCAGTCAGGCAGGGGGCAACTATGGCTACACCTTC. This translates into CASSQAGGNYGYTF. Full variable domain (outside the CDR3, taken from reference TRBV5-1 and TRBJ1-2): KAGVTQTPRYLIKTRGQQVTLSCSPISGHRSVSWYQQTPGQGLQFLFEYFSETQRNKGNFPGRFSGRQFSNSRSEMNVSTLELGDSALYLCASSQAGGNYGYTFGSGTRLTVV.

The chain employs TRBV5-1 and TRBJ1-2, with 9 positions matching TRBD1. Trimming removed 0 bases from V and 3 bases from J; junction bases left unmatched: 3. The germline V gene encodes CDR1 SGHRS and CDR2 YFSETQ. This CDR3 is 15 amino acids long. The CDR3 nucleotides are TGCGCCAGCAGCTTGGGACAGGGGGTTGACTATGGCTACACCTTC. This encodes CASSLGQGVDYGYTF.

The chain is built from TRBV28 and TRBJ2-7, with 7 nucleotides matching TRBD1. CDR1 is MDHEN and CDR2 is SYDVKM in the germline V gene. The ends lost 2 bases at V and 6 bases at J; junction bases unmatched: 10. There are 15 residues in the CDR3. CDR3 DNA sequence: TGTGCCAGCAGTTTACCGACAGGGATGACTTCCGAGCAGTACTTC. Translated, it gives CASSLPTGMTSEQYF.

The gene calls are TRBV28 and TRBJ2-7; D uncertain. CDR1 and CDR2 from the germline V gene are MDHEN and SYDVKM. Trimming pared 4 bases from V and 3 bases from J, leaving 7 bases between. This CDR3 spans 12 amino acids. Here the CDR3 DNA reads TGTGCCAGCAGTTGGGCAGGCTACGAGCAGTACTTC. This gives the protein CASSWAGYEQYF.

The chain is built from TRBV7-8 and TRBJ1-5; D may be TRBD1 (5 bases). Germline V gives CDR1 SGHVS, CDR2 FQNEAQ. The CDR3 is made up of 15 amino acids. V lost 1 base and J lost 4, with 11 bases in between. CDR3 in amino acids: CASSLGQGNNQPQHF. CDR3 DNA sequence: TGTGCCAGCAGCTTAGGGCAGGGTAATAATCAGCCCCAGCATTTT.

The V gene is TRBV27, the J gene TRBJ1-6, with unresolved D. CDR1 and CDR2 (germline): MNHEY, SMNVEV (reference sequence). V lost 5 bases to trimming and J lost 9 bases, with 11 bases between them. CDR3 length: 13 amino acids. The CDR3 nucleotides read TGTGCCAGCAGTCTCGTTTCGGGTTCACCCCTCCACTTT. It yields the protein CASSLVSGSPLHF.